This entry is about one T cell receptor (beta chain). This clone was seen just once. No antigen is known for it. No much larger clonotype is one base removed from it; base qualities were not supplied. These data originate in a study of control samples from healthy donors and cancer patients (TCRdb year 2020). Including cysteine and phenylalanine, the CDR3 has 13 amino acids. Of the read, only the CDR3 DNA is kept; its 39 bases are in frame from base 1. According to the germline V gene (reference sequence), CDR1 reads MNHEY and CDR2 reads SMNVEV. V is cut back by 5 bases and J by 3 bases, with 2 bases in the junction unmatched. The protocol used for the library was the immunoSEQ multiplex PCR assay. TCRdb obtained this table from immuneACCESS and retained in-frame rearrangements with V and J assigned. These tables miss some clones; where compared with another copy, unresolved V genes account for less than half of the shortfall, and the remainder is unexplained. The sample data list around 170,000 clones, and 88% of these were observed just once. The ten largest account for roughly 5.3% of the sample.

The TCR originated in a woman aged 25 to 39 in good health. The sequenced sample was blood. This chain joins TRBV27 to TRBJ1-2, with 8 bases matching TRBD1. The base sequence is TGTGCCAGCAGTGTACAGGGGGACTATGGCTACACCTTC. It specifies CASSVQGDYGYTF.